A single sample is the source of the 8 T cell receptor beta chains below, sequenced in a study of T cells in women clearing cervical HPV infection. TCRdb's copy holds only in-frame clones and misses some; the assay was immunoSEQ multiplex PCR. This repertoire includes around 30,000 clones. The sequencing sample was made of blood buffy coat. The receptors here all came from a woman aged 18-70 years with a cervical HPV16 infection that either progressed to CIN3+ or cleared (not recorded which).

As regards this clone: The CDR3 extends 3 residues past the end of the read, so its final part is completed from the germline J gene. This chain links TRBV19 with TRBJ2-1; 7 nucleotides agree with TRBD1. This CDR3 spans 15 amino acids. Germline V CDR1 and CDR2: LNHDA, SQIVND (reference sequence). V shed 9 bases and J 0 bases; nucleotides not matched to a gene: 8. The CDR3 loop is CASEGAASSYNEQFF. Partial CDR3 DNA: TGTGCCAGCGAGGGGGCGGCAAGCTCCTACAATGAG.

Notes on this clone: The sequence runs out 3 residues before the end of the CDR3; the remainder is reconstructed from the germline J gene. The V call is TRBV5-6, the J call TRBJ2-1; D is perhaps TRBD1 (5 bases). V lost 0 bases, J lost 2 bases, and 6 bases lay in between. Germline values: CDR1 SGHDT, CDR2 YYEEEE. The CDR3 is 14 residues long. The CDR3 protein is CASSLVQAYNEQFF. The sequenced part of the CDR3 DNA is TGTGCCAGCAGCTTGGTACAGGCCTACAATGAG. Full variable domain (remainder filled in from reference TRBV5-6 and TRBJ2-1): DAGVTQSPTHLIKTRGQQVTLRCSPKSGHDTVSWYQQALGQGPQFIFQYYEEEERQRGNFPDRFSGHQFPNYSSELNVNALLLGDSALYLCASSLVQAYNEQFFGPGTRLTVL.

On this clone itself: The read ends 3 residues before the CDR3 terminus; that terminus is restored from the germline J gene. V usage is TRBV19 and J usage is TRBJ1-2; D gene unclear. V lost 7 bases, J lost 5 bases, and 8 bases lay in between. CDR3 size: 11 residues. Germline values: CDR1 LNHDA, CDR2 SQIVND (reference sequence). Partial CDR3 DNA: TGTGCCAGTAAACAGACGTATGGC. Residues: CASKQTYG. The whole CDR3 region reads CASKQTYGYTF.

Regarding this clone: The missing CDR3 end, 3 residues past where the read stops, is filled in from the germline J gene. This sequence joins TRBV2 and TRBJ2-2, with 7 nucleotides matching TRBD1. V trimming: 6 bases; J trimming: 9 bases; junction bases outside the gene matches: 7. The length of the CDR3 is 13 residues. Germline values: CDR1 SNHLY, CDR2 FYNNEI. CDR3 residues: CASSRDSNRELFF. Partial CDR3 DNA: TGTGCCAGCAGCCGGGACAGTAACCGGGAG.

As to this clone: Read sequence stops 3 residues before the CDR3 end, and the germline J gene provides the missing end. The chain uses TRBV18 and TRBJ2-3, with TRBD1 identical over 8 bases. Looked up from germline, CDR1 is KGHSH and CDR2 is LQKENI. CDR3 length equals 13 residues. J gave up 1 base and V 7 bases, and 1 base lay outside the gene matches. CDR3 in amino acids: CASLDRGTDTQYF. The covered CDR3 bases are TGTGCCAGCTTGGACAGGGGCACAGATACG.

Of note for this clone: The read is 3 residues too short to cover the CDR3 end, so that end is filled in from the germline J gene. The chain uses TRBV30 and TRBJ1-1; 7 bases agree with TRBD1. The V and J ends lost 3 bases and 4 bases, in that order; junction bases with no gene match: 8. The CDR3 consists of 14 residues. Germline-derived CDR1 and CDR2 are GTSNPN and SVGIG (reference sequence). The covered CDR3 bases are TGTGCCTGGAGGGGGGGACAGTGGGGCACTGAA. It is translated as CAWRGGQWGTE. The whole CDR3 is CAWRGGQWGTEAFF.

Comments on this clone: The read is 3 residues too short to cover the CDR3 end, so that end is filled in from the germline J gene. The rearrangement joins TRBV12-3 or TRBV12-4 to TRBJ2-5, with TRBD1 as a possible D gene (5 bases). The germline V and J ends were trimmed by 3 bases and 5 bases, with 10 bases remaining between them. CDR3 length: 13 residues. The CDR3 protein is CASSFVSGETQYF. Incomplete CDR3 DNA: TGTGCCAGCAGTTTCGTATCAGGGGAGACC.

About this clone: The CDR3 is cut off 3 residues early in the read; its end comes from the germline J gene. The rearrangement links TRBV4-1 to TRBJ1-2; D perhaps matches TRBD1 (5 bases). CDR3 length: 18 residues. CDR1 is MGHRA, CDR2 YSYEKL, per germline. V was cut by 0 bases and J by 0 bases, with 17 bases left in between. CDR3: CASSQDPWGVGANYGYTF. CDR3 DNA, as far as it was read: TGCGCCAGCAGCCAAGATCCATGGGGGGTAGGGGCTAACTATGGC.